These 15 T cell receptor beta chains were sequenced from one sample in a study of blood T cell repertoires in COVID-19. TCRdb's table, derived via immunoSEQ multiplex PCR, lists solely in-frame clones and lacks some. Found here are 220,000 or so clones, nearly 90% of them singletons; the top ten hold approximately 15%. Sequencing was performed on PBMCs or T cells enriched from blood (not recorded which). Receptor source: a man aged 25 to 40 who had been exposed to COVID-19.

This clone appeared a single time. The chain links TRBV6-2 or TRBV6-3 to TRBJ1-3, with D perhaps TRBD1 (5 bases). The CDR3 is made up of 14 amino acids. Trimming shortened V by 2 bases and J by 4 bases, and 9 bases separated the two germline ends. The germline gives CDR1 MNHEY, CDR2 SVGEGT. The CDR3, as DNA: TGTGCCAGCAGTTACACAGGTCCCGGAAACACCATATATTTT. Translated, it gives CASSYTGPGNTIYF.

CDR3 nucleotides: TGTGCCAGCAGTTACCACAGAACCCTCGAGCAGTACTTC. The encoded protein is CASSYHRTLEQYF. This chain uses TRBV6-2 or TRBV6-3 with TRBJ2-7; D unclear. The length of the CDR3 is 13 residues. V lost 2 bases, J lost 6 bases, and 11 bases lay in between. Germline V lookup: CDR1 MNHEY, CDR2 SVGEGT.

The CDR3 nucleotides read TGTGCCAGCAGTTTAAACCGCCTTCGGGCGGGGGGGTTGGAGACCCAGTACTTC. It encodes CASSLNRLRAGGLETQYF. The chain joins TRBV27 to TRBJ2-5, with 9 positions matching TRBD2. CDR1 and CDR2 (germline): MNHEY, SMNVEV (reference sequence). The CDR3 extends over 18 amino acids. J lost 5 bases, V lost 2 bases, and 15 bases had no gene match.

The chain links TRBV5-1 to TRBJ2-5; D is ambiguous. Germline CDR1 SGHRS, CDR2 YFSETQ. This CDR3 spans 13 amino acids. Trimming shortened V by 0 bases and J by 3 bases, and 6 bases separated the two germline ends. The CDR3 loop reads CASSLAQKETQYF. The CDR3 coding sequence is TGCGCCAGCAGCTTGGCCCAGAAAGAGACCCAGTACTTC.

V usage is TRBV5-1 and J usage is TRBJ2-5, with D unclear. V dropped 0 bases and J dropped 4 bases, with 7 bases sitting between them. This CDR3 region has 13 residues. Germline CDR1 reads SGHRS; CDR2 reads YFSETQ. CDR3 in DNA: TGCGCCAGCAGCTTGGCTCCGGGAGAGACCCAGTACTTC. Its protein is CASSLAPGETQYF. Full variable domain (missing parts from reference TRBV5-1 and TRBJ2-5): KAGVTQTPRYLIKTRGQQVTLSCSPISGHRSVSWYQQTPGQGLQFLFEYFSETQRNKGNFPGRFSGRQFSNSRSEMNVSTLELGDSALYLCASSLAPGETQYFGPGTRLLVL.

The V call is TRBV4-1, the J call TRBJ2-5, with TRBD1 identical over 7 bases. Germline CDR1 and CDR2: MGHRA and YSYEKL. The CDR3 is made up of 17 amino acids. V lost 4 bases, J lost 1 base, and 12 bases stayed unmatched. Written as DNA, the CDR3 is TGCGCCAGCAGCCGAGAAAGGGGGCGGTCAGGCCAAGAGACCCAGTACTTC. Translation gives CASSRERGRSGQETQYF.

CDR3 in amino acids: CASSVAGSRDTQYF. The CDR3 bases are TGTGCCAGCAGCGTAGCGGGGAGCAGGGATACGCAGTATTTT. The rearrangement links TRBV2 to TRBJ2-3, with TRBD2 matching 8 bases. V shed 6 bases, J shed 6 bases, and the junction held 8 bases outside the gene matches. There are 14 residues in the CDR3. Germline V gene lookup returns CDR1 SNHLY and CDR2 FYNNEI.

The rearrangement links TRBV3-1 (or the pseudogene TRBV3-2) to TRBJ2-7, with 15 bases that match TRBD2. Germline V lookup: CDR1 LGHDT, CDR2 YNNKEL (reference sequence). V lost 4 bases, J lost 5 bases, and 3 bases stayed unmatched. CDR3 length equals 15 residues. CDR3 sequence (DNA): TGTGCCAGCAGCCTACGGACTAGCGGGGGGGACGAGCAGTACTTC. Protein product: CASSLRTSGGDEQYF.

For the CDR3, the DNA is TGTGCCAGCGGCGGGTTCACGGGGCCCCAGCATTTT. This codes for CASGGFTGPQHF. The chain has TRBV9 and TRBJ1-5; D ambiguous. V gave up 7 bases and J gave up 9 bases, with 14 bases separating them. The CDR3 sequence is 12 residues long. Germline V gives CDR1 SGDLS, CDR2 YYNGEE.

The V and J genes are TRBV5-3 and TRBJ2-1, with D unresolved. TRBV5-3 is treated as an ORF (open reading frame) with a function not yet certain. Trimming removed 8 bases at V and 2 bases at J, with 8 bases between. CDR3 size: 12 residues. CDR3 nucleotides: TGTGCCAGGAACCGAGCCTACAATGAGCAGTTCTTC. Protein: CARNRAYNEQFF.

J is TRBJ2-3 and V is TRBV3-1 (or the pseudogene TRBV3-2); 7 nucleotides align to TRBD2. V trimming: 5 bases; J trimming: 2 bases; junction bases outside the gene matches: 4. Per the germline V gene, CDR1 is LGHDT and CDR2 is YNNKEL (reference sequence). The CDR3 sequence is 14 residues long. The CDR3 DNA follows: TGTGCCAGCAGCACCCTAGCGGACACAGATACGCAGTATTTT. Its protein product is CASSTLADTDTQYF.

V is TRBV10-3 and J is TRBJ1-2; D call uncertain. Germline V gene sequence: CDR1 ENHRY, CDR2 SYGVKD. The CDR3 is made up of 14 amino acids. V lost 6 bases, J lost 3 bases, and 14 bases lay in between. The CDR3 bases are TGTGCCATCAGGCAGGAAGGAGGATACTATGGCTACACCTTC. It codes for CAIRQEGGYYGYTF.

The rearrangement links TRBV19 to TRBJ2-5; D is undetermined. V was pared by 8 bases and J by 5 bases, with 12 bases between. CDR1 and CDR2 (germline): LNHDA, SQIVND (reference sequence). This CDR3 contains 12 residues. The CDR3 sequence: CASSKPPETQYF. In nucleotides, the CDR3 is TGTGCCAGTTCCAAGCCCCCCGAGACCCAGTACTTC. The full variable domain, rest sourced from reference TRBV19 and TRBJ2-5, is DGGITQSPKYLFRKEGQNVTLSCEQNLNHDAMYWYRQDPGQGLRLIYYSQIVNDFQKGDIAEGYSVSREKKESFPLTVTSAQKNPTAFYLCASSKPPETQYFGPGTRLLVL.

The chain has TRBV5-1 and TRBJ2-5; 9 nucleotides align to TRBD2. The ends lost 4 bases at V and 0 bases at J; junction bases unmatched: 7. The germline CDR1 and CDR2 sequences are SGHRS and YFSETQ. CDR3 length equals 16 residues. CDR3 in amino acids: CASSIPSGEYQETQYF. The CDR3 DNA follows: TGCGCCAGCAGCATACCTAGCGGGGAGTACCAAGAGACCCAGTACTTC.

The chain links TRBV12-5 to TRBJ1-5, with D tentatively TRBD1 (5 bases). Trimming left V 6 bases short and J 7 bases short, with 16 bases between. This CDR3 contains 14 residues. Germline CDR1 is LGHNT and CDR2 is FRNRAP. The CDR3 sequence: CASGRPAGNQPQHF. CDR3 nucleotide sequence: TGTGCTAGTGGCCGGCCTGCAGGGAACCAGCCCCAGCATTTT.